The sequence of this T cell receptor beta chain was determined in a study of Graves' ophthalmopathy and Graves' hyperthyroidism. Study background: Peripheral blood was gathered at the point of initial diagnosis, before any treatment started. Overall study findings and caveats: Most clonotypes expanded in thyroid above 0.001 frequency were present in blood too.

Amplification from RNA transcripts yielded the TCR beta CDR3 regions. The first-round RT-PCR employed HTBI primers together with the Qiagen OneStep RT-PCR kit. A multiplex PCR was then performed as the second round. TCRdb reanalysed the multiplex PCR reads using MiXCR and keeps one entry per CDR3 protein. The sample has roughly 500,000 distinct CDR3 sequences, approximately 15% seen once. In this sample, this clonotype turned up a few times. The antigen remains unidentified. The junction does not match germline at one end; this may be a read error. Moderate-to-severe activity, CAS ≥3, NOSPECS ≥4 and duration under 3 months were recorded for donors with ophthalmopathy. Germline assignment: CDR1 MGHRA and CDR2 YSYEKL. The CDR3 sequence is 11 residues long.

Sequenced material: blood. This rearrangement joins TRBV4-1 to TRBJ1-1; D gene unclear. The TCR was taken from a woman aged 30 to 39 with Graves' ophthalmopathy. This CDR3 is CASSLGTEALF. The DNA of the CDR3 is TGCGCCAGCAGCCTGGGTACTGAAGCTCTCTTT.